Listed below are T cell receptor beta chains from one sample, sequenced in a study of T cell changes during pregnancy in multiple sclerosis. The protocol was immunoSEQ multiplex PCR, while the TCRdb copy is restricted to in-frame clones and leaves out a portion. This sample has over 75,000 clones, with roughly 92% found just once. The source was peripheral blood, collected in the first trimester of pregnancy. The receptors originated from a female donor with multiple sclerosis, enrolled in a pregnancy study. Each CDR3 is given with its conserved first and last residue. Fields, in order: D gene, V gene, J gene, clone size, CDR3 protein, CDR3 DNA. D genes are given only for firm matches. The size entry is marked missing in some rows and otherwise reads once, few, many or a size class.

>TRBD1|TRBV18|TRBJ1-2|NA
CASSPTGAHYGYTF
TGTGCCAGCTCACCGACAGGGGCACACTATGGCTACACCTTC
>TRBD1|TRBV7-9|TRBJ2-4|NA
CASRQTGAGKNIQYF
TGTGCCAGCAGACAGACAGGGGCGGGCAAAAACATTCAGTACTTC
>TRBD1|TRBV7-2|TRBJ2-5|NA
CASKKDRDGTQYF
TGTGCCAGCAAAAAGGACAGGGATGGGACCCAGTACTTC
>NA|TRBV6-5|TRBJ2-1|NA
CASSKGASSYNEQFF
TGTGCCAGCAGTAAAGGGGCAAGCTCCTACAATGAGCAGTTCTTC
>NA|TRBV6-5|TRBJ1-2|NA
CASSRPDSLYGYTF
TGTGCCAGCAGCCGCCCTGACAGTCTTTATGGCTACACCTTC
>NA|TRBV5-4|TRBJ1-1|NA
CASSPRGAGRLEAFF
TGTGCCAGCAGCCCGCGGGGCGCAGGTCGCCTTGAAGCTTTCTTT
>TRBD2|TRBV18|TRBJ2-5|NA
CASSPIASGRGQETQYF
TGTGCCAGCTCACCCATCGCTAGCGGGAGGGGTCAAGAGACCCAGTACTTC
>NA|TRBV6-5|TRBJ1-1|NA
CASSYPGGAEAFF
TGTGCCAGCAGTTACCCCGGAGGGGCTGAAGCTTTCTTT
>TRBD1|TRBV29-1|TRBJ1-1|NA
CSVSQGKGTEAFF
TGCAGCGTGTCACAGGGGAAAGGCACTGAAGCTTTCTTT
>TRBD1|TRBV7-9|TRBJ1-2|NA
CASSLDRGNGYTF
TGTGCCAGCAGCTTAGACAGGGGGAATGGCTACACCTTC
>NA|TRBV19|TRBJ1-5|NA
CASNQGYSNQPQHF
TGTGCCAGTAACCAGGGTTATAGCAATCAGCCCCAGCATTTT
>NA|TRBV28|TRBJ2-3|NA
CASSFENWSADTQYF
TGTGCCAGCAGTTTTGAGAATTGGTCCGCAGATACGCAGTATTTT
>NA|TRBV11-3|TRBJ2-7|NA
CASSLGGTGVGEQYF
TGTGCCAGCAGCTTAGGGGGAACGGGAGTGGGAGAGCAGTACTTC
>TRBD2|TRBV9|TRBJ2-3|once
CASSPLGRERSSAQYF
TGTGCCAGCAGCCCCTTGGGGCGGGAGCGCAGTTCGGCGCAGTATTTT
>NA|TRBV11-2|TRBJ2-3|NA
CASSFPLRQDLTDTQYF
TGTGCCAGCAGCTTCCCACTCCGACAGGATCTCACAGATACGCAGTATTTT
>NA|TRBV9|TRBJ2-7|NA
CASSAQAGTYEQYF
TGTGCCAGCAGCGCCCAAGCAGGAACCTACGAGCAGTACTTC
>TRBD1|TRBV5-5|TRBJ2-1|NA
CASSPGTDNEQFF
TGTGCCAGCAGCCCAGGGACAGACAATGAGCAGTTCTTC
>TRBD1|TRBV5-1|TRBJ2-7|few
CASSSGGQGNYEQYF
TGCGCCAGCAGCTCGGGGGGACAGGGGAACTACGAGCAGTACTTC
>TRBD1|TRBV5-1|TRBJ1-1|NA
CASSLNPGQGNTEAFF
TGCGCCAGCAGCCTCAACCCGGGACAGGGGAACACTGAAGCTTTCTTT
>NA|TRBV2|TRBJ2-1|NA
CAGGKPNEQFF
TGTGCCGGCGGGAAGCCCAATGAGCAGTTCTTC
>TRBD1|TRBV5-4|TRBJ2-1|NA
CASSLGGQGGEFF
TGTGCCAGCAGCTTGGGGGGACAGGGGGGGGAGTTCTTC
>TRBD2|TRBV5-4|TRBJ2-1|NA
CASSLARGSSYNEQFF
TGTGCCAGCAGCTTGGCCCGCGGGAGCTCCTACAATGAGCAGTTCTTC
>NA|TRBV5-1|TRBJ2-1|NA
CASREDSYNEQFF
TGCGCCAGCAGGGAGGACAGCTACAATGAGCAGTTCTTC
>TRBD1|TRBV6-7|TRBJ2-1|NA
CANHPRGQRSYNEQFF
TGTGCCAACCACCCCCGGGGACAGCGCTCCTACAATGAGCAGTTCTTC
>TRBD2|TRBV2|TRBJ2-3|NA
CASSEGLAGVDTQYF
TGTGCCAGCAGTGAGGGACTAGCGGGAGTGGATACGCAGTATTTT
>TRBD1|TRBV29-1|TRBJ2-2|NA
CSVGGGPNTGELFF
TGCAGCGTTGGAGGGGGCCCGAACACCGGGGAGCTGTTTTTT
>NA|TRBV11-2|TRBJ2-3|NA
CASSLQGYDTQYF
TGTGCCAGCAGCTTACAGGGGTATGATACGCAGTATTTT
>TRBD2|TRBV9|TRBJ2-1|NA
CASSLLGTSGYNEQFF
TGTGCCAGCAGCCTTCTTGGGACTAGCGGTTACAATGAGCAGTTCTTC
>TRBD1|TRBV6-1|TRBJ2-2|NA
CASSSDRANGELFF
TGTGCCAGCAGTTCAGACAGGGCTAACGGGGAGCTGTTTTTT
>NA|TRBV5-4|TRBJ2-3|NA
CASSLEGAGTDTQYF
TGTGCCAGCAGCTTGGAAGGGGCCGGCACAGATACGCAGTATTTT
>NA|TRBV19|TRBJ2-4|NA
CASSIDGQLAKNIQYF
TGTGCCAGTAGTATAGACGGACAGCTAGCCAAAAACATTCAGTACTTC
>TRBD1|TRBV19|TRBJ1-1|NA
CASRDRPGVTEAFF
TGTGCCAGTAGGGACAGGCCTGGGGTTACTGAAGCTTTCTTT
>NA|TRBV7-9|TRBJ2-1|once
CASSLTGAYNEQFF
TGTGCCAGCAGCTTAACGGGAGCTTACAATGAGCAGTTCTTC
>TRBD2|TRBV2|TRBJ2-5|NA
CASRAGLAGTVGRETQYF
TGTGCCAGCAGGGCAGGACTAGCGGGAACAGTTGGTCGAGAGACCCAGTACTTC
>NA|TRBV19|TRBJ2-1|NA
CASSKQSNEQFF
TGTGCCAGTAGTAAGCAAAGCAATGAGCAGTTCTTC
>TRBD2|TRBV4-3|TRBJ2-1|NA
CASSQGTSGRRAFNEQFF
TGCGCCAGCAGCCAAGGTACTAGCGGGAGGCGGGCCTTCAATGAGCAGTTCTTC
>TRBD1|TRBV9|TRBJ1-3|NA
CASSVGSGGLISGNTIYF
TGTGCCAGCAGCGTAGGCTCAGGGGGCCTAATCTCTGGAAACACCATATATTTT
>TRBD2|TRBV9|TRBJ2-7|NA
CASSPETSGIYEQYF
TGTGCCAGCAGTCCCGAGACTAGCGGAATTTACGAGCAGTACTTC
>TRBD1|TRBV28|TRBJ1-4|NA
CASSLGQGFNEKLFF
TGTGCCAGCAGTTTGGGACAGGGGTTTAATGAAAAACTGTTTTTT
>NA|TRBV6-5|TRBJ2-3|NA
CASSYSRGGTDTQYF
TGTGCCAGCAGTTACTCGAGGGGGGGGACAGATACGCAGTATTTT